These 28 T cell receptor beta chains were all obtained from the same sample, sequenced in a study of STAT5B mutations in CD4+ large granular lymphocyte leukemia. TCRdb keeps only in-frame clones here, not all; method: immunoSEQ multiplex PCR. The sample has approximately 52,000 clones, just over 70% seen once. The sample taken for sequencing was CD4+ T cells from blood buffy coats. The receptors stem from a human donor in good health.

The chain is built from TRBV9 and TRBJ2-3; no firm D call. The germline V gene has CDR1 SGDLS and CDR2 YYNGEE. V was trimmed by 4 bases and J by 6 bases, leaving 9 bases between them. This CDR3 region has 12 residues. The CDR3 nucleotides are TGTGCCAGCAGCCTACCCGGGGATACGCAGTATTTT. Its protein product is CASSLPGDTQYF.

The V call is TRBV7-9, the J call TRBJ2-3; 11 nucleotides match TRBD1. The V gene end was trimmed by 5 bases and the J gene end by 5 bases; junction bases not matched to a gene: 9. The germline V gene encodes CDR1 SEHNR and CDR2 FQNEAQ (reference sequence). CDR3 length: 16 amino acids. As DNA, the CDR3 is TGTGCCAGCAGCGGCTGGGGACAGGGGGTAAAAGATACGCAGTATTTT. Its protein product is CASSGWGQGVKDTQYF. Looking up the rest from reference TRBV7-9 and TRBJ2-3 gives the full variable domain: DTGVSQNPRHKITKRGQNVTFRCDPISEHNRLYWYRQTLGQGPEFLTYFQNEAQLEKSRLLSDRFSAERPKGSFSTLEIQRTEQGDSAMYLCASSGWGQGVKDTQYFGPGTRLTVL.

The rearrangement joins TRBV7-2 to TRBJ2-1; D is perhaps TRBD2 (7 bases). Trimming pared 1 base from V and 10 bases from J, leaving 17 bases between. Germline CDR1 and CDR2: SGHTA and FQGNSA. The CDR3 is made up of 15 amino acids. CDR3 protein: CASSLDGGGPREQFF. In DNA, the CDR3 is TGTGCCAGCAGCTTAGATGGGGGGGGCCCCCGAGAGCAGTTCTTC.

The CDR3 spells CSVEAGAGTEAFF. The CDR3 bases are TGCAGCGTTGAAGCAGGGGCCGGCACTGAAGCTTTCTTT. The genes are TRBV29-1 and TRBJ1-1; the D gene is possibly TRBD1 (6 bases). Germline V gives CDR1 SQVTM, CDR2 ANQGSEA. The ends were cut back, 1 base at V and 4 bases at J, with 10 bases in the middle. CDR3 length equals 13 residues.

The chain has TRBV10-3 and TRBJ1-2; D might be TRBD1 (6 bases). Per germline, CDR1 ENHRY and CDR2 SYGVKD. CDR3 length equals 14 residues. Trimming took off 4 bases at V and 7 bases at J, with 16 bases between the two ends. CDR3 in DNA: TGTGCCATCAGTGGCCCCGGGACATCTGGTGGCTACACCTTC. It translates to CAISGPGTSGGYTF.

This chain connects TRBV5-1 to TRBJ2-3, with 7 bases identical to TRBD1. Trimming cost V 0 bases and J 4 bases; bases outside gene matches: 2. CDR1 and CDR2 (germline): SGHRS, YFSETQ. The CDR3 has 14 residues. For the CDR3, the DNA is TGCGCCAGCAGCTTGGGACAGGGTCCAGATACGCAGTATTTT. This translates into CASSLGQGPDTQYF. The full variable domain, completed using reference TRBV5-1 and TRBJ2-3, is KAGVTQTPRYLIKTRGQQVTLSCSPISGHRSVSWYQQTPGQGLQFLFEYFSETQRNKGNFPGRFSGRQFSNSRSEMNVSTLELGDSALYLCASSLGQGPDTQYFGPGTRLTVL.

The genes are TRBV5-1 and TRBJ2-5; tentatively, D is TRBD1 or TRBD2 (5 bases each). Germline values: CDR1 SGHRS, CDR2 YFSETQ. V was pared by 0 bases and J by 9 bases, with 15 bases between. The CDR3 contains 14 residues. CDR3 DNA sequence: TGCGCCAGCAGCTTGGGGGACGGATCGACTCCCCAGTACTTC. Protein product: CASSLGDGSTPQYF.

This clone was picked up one time. The chain joins TRBV18 to TRBJ1-1; possible D gene TRBD1, 6 bases. Germline V gene lookup returns CDR1 KGHSH and CDR2 LQKENI. This CDR3 spans 14 amino acids. V lost 4 bases and J 3 bases, leaving 12 bases between the germline ends. CDR3 sequence: CASSLTGRDTEAFF. The CDR3 DNA is TGTGCCAGCTCACTAACAGGGAGGGACACTGAAGCTTTCTTT.

The chain combines TRBV2 with TRBJ1-1, with D possibly being TRBD1 (6 bases). Per germline, CDR1 SNHLY and CDR2 FYNNEI. The CDR3 runs to 11 residues. Between the trimmed V and J ends, which lost 1 base and 14 bases, there was a span of 11 bases. The CDR3 is CASSEGTVGFF. DNA for the CDR3: TGTGCCAGCAGTGAAGGGACAGTTGGGTTCTTT.

The V and J genes are TRBV2 and TRBJ1-5; D unclear. Germline V gives CDR1 SNHLY, CDR2 FYNNEI. Trimming took 0 bases from V and 5 from J, leaving 8 bases between them. The CDR3 extends over 14 amino acids. The CDR3 region is CASSEATGDQPQHF. The CDR3, as DNA: TGTGCCAGCAGTGAAGCCACGGGAGATCAGCCCCAGCATTTT.

J is TRBJ2-7 and V is TRBV5-1; D ambiguous. The length of the CDR3 is 12 residues. The ends were cut back, 0 bases at V and 3 bases at J, with 4 bases in the middle. Germline V lookup: CDR1 SGHRS, CDR2 YFSETQ. CDR3 DNA: TGCGCCAGCAGCTTGGGGGACTACGAGCAGTACTTC. Its translation: CASSLGDYEQYF.

The gene calls are TRBV6-5 and TRBJ1-5; 7 bases align to TRBD1. The CDR3 is 14 residues long. Trimming removed 6 bases from V and 3 bases from J; junction bases left unmatched: 5. Looked up from germline, CDR1 is MNHEY and CDR2 is SVGAGI. The CDR3 sequence is CASRAGTANQPQHF. CDR3 nucleotides: TGTGCCAGCAGAGCCGGGACAGCCAATCAGCCCCAGCATTTT.

This clone was seen once. The genes are TRBV10-3 and TRBJ1-5; D uncertain. V lost 0 bases to trimming and J lost 5 bases, with 23 bases between them. The CDR3 consists of 19 residues. The germline V gene encodes CDR1 ENHRY and CDR2 SYGVKD. CDR3 in amino acids: CAISESLMVLRREDQPQHF. The CDR3 DNA reads as TGTGCCATCAGTGAGTCCTTGATGGTCCTGCGAAGAGAGGATCAGCCCCAGCATTTT.

The chain is built from TRBV28 and TRBJ2-5; no reliable D call. The CDR3 has 14 amino acids. V lost 4 bases, J lost 5 bases, and 14 bases lay in between. CDR1 is MDHEN, CDR2 SYDVKM, per germline. CDR3 coding DNA: TGTGCCAGCAGTTCAGGCCCAGTGCCGGAGACCCAGTACTTC. Translation: CASSSGPVPETQYF.

This rearrangement joins TRBV4-2 to TRBJ2-2, with 7 bases identical to TRBD2. V gave up 0 bases and J gave up 8 bases; unmatched junction bases: 12. Germline lookup yields CDR1 LGHNA and CDR2 YNFKEQ. The CDR3 covers 17 residues. This CDR3 reads CASSQDIQGLPEGELFF. The CDR3 DNA follows: TGTGCCAGCAGCCAAGACATCCAGGGACTACCCGAGGGGGAGCTGTTTTTT.

This clone was counted once. The gene calls are TRBV2 and TRBJ2-5; 9 nucleotides line up with TRBD1. Losses at the gene ends were 3 bases for V and 5 bases for J; bases not matched to a gene: 4. The CDR3 consists of 14 residues. Germline V gene data show CDR1 as SNHLY and CDR2 as FYNNEI. DNA of the CDR3: TGTGCCAGCAGTGAGGGACAGGGAGGGGAGACCCAGTACTTC. It is translated as CASSEGQGGETQYF. The whole variable domain, filled in from reference TRBV2 and TRBJ2-5, reads EPEVTQTPSHQVTQMGQEVILRCVPISNHLYFYWYRQILGQKVEFLVSFYNNEISEKSEIFDDQFSVERPDGSNFTLKIRSTKLEDSAMYFCASSEGQGGETQYFGPGTRLLVL.

This clone occurred a few times. Other DNA sequences in the sample encode the same CDR3. The chain is built from TRBV5-1 and TRBJ2-5; tentatively, D is TRBD2 (6 bases). V lost 0 bases to trimming and J lost 2 bases, with 8 bases between them. The germline CDR1 and CDR2 sequences are SGHRS and YFSETQ. This CDR3 is built from 14 residues. The DNA of the CDR3 is TGCGCCAGCAGCTTGGGAGGGACTCAAGAGACCCAGTACTTC. This encodes CASSLGGTQETQYF.

This CDR3 reads CASSITGALDTEAFF. For the CDR3, the DNA is TGTGCCAGTAGTATTACGGGGGCCCTAGACACTGAAGCTTTCTTT. This chain connects TRBV19 to TRBJ1-1; weak D call: TRBD1 (6 bases). Germline V lookup: CDR1 LNHDA, CDR2 SQIVND (reference sequence). The CDR3 has 15 amino acids. Trimming shortened V by 3 bases and J by 3 bases, and 14 bases separated the two germline ends.

The V gene is TRBV30, the J gene TRBJ1-2; 7 nucleotides match TRBD1. Germline V gene lookup returns CDR1 GTSNPN and CDR2 SVGIG (reference sequence). The CDR3 loop spans 12 amino acids. With V trimmed by 5 bases and J by 7 bases, 7 bases remained unmatched. The CDR3 protein is CAWDRQGRGYTF. The CDR3 bases are TGTGCCTGGGACCGACAGGGTCGTGGCTACACCTTC.

The chain has TRBV15 and TRBJ1-1, with a possible D match to TRBD1 (5 bases). The germline V gene has CDR1 LNHNV and CDR2 YYDKDF (reference sequence). The V gene lost 0 bases and the J gene lost 7 bases, with 9 bases spanning the gap. This CDR3 is built from 13 residues. The CDR3 sequence is CATSRDRGSEAFF. The CDR3 DNA follows: TGTGCCACCAGCAGAGATCGGGGCAGTGAAGCTTTCTTT.

The chain combines TRBV14 with TRBJ2-1; D tentatively reads TRBD1 or TRBD2 (7 bases each). Germline V gene lookup returns CDR1 SGHDN and CDR2 FVKESK. This CDR3 region has 15 residues. The V gene lost 4 bases and the J gene lost 2 bases, with 12 bases spanning the gap. The CDR3 DNA reads as TGTGCCAGCAGCCCACAGGGGAGGGCCTACAATGAGCAGTTCTTC. It is translated as CASSPQGRAYNEQFF. Filled out from reference TRBV14 and TRBJ2-1, the complete variable domain reads EAGVTQFPSHSVIEKGQTVTLRCDPISGHDNLYWYRRVMGKEIKFLLHFVKESKQDESGMPNNRFLAERTGGTYSTLKVQPAELEDSGVYFCASSPQGRAYNEQFFGPGTRLTVL.

V gene TRBV5-1 combines with J gene TRBJ2-3; no definite D call. CDR1 is SGHRS, CDR2 YFSETQ, per germline. V dropped 1 base and J dropped 1 base, with 13 bases sitting between them. CDR3 size: 16 residues. CDR3 protein: CASSLNTGSGTDTQYF. The CDR3 DNA reads TGCGCCAGCAGCTTGAATACGGGCTCGGGCACAGATACGCAGTATTTT.

The rearrangement joins TRBV6-5 to TRBJ1-6, with D unresolved. This CDR3 comprises 15 residues. Trimming left V 5 bases short and J 9 bases short, with 17 bases between. The germline V gene has CDR1 MNHEY and CDR2 SVGAGI. DNA of the CDR3: TGTGCCAGCAGTATGGCCGGCCTATCCGGTTCACCCCTCCACTTT. This codes for CASSMAGLSGSPLHF.

This clone has a single count. The chain employs TRBV28 and TRBJ2-3; the D call may be TRBD1 or TRBD2 (6 bases each). CDR1 and CDR2 from the germline V gene are MDHEN and SYDVKM. The CDR3 length is 15 residues. Trimming took 3 bases from V and 5 from J, leaving 15 bases between them. DNA for the CDR3: TGTGCCAGCAGTTTCCCCCTTAAGGGGGGAGATACGCAGTATTTT. The encoded protein is CASSFPLKGGDTQYF.

The chain uses TRBV18 and TRBJ1-4; 7 positions agree with TRBD1. The V segment lost 1 base and the J segment 8 bases; nucleotides outside the gene matches: 7. Germline CDR1 KGHSH, CDR2 LQKENI. The CDR3 sequence is 15 residues long. CDR3 sequence (DNA): TGTGCCAGCTCACCACGGAGCCCAGGGGGGGAAAAACTGTTTTTT. The encoded protein is CASSPRSPGGEKLFF.

The V and J genes are TRBV5-1 and TRBJ2-5; 7 nucleotides match TRBD2. CDR1 is SGHRS and CDR2 is YFSETQ in the germline V gene. The CDR3 consists of 16 residues. After removal of 1 base from V and 1 base from J, the junction contained 7 bases not matched to a gene. The CDR3 DNA sequence: TGCGCCAGCAGCTTGTCTGGCGGGGGTATCCAAGAGACCCAGTACTTC. It codes for CASSLSGGGIQETQYF.

This clone was found a few times. The chain links TRBV2 to TRBJ1-1; TRBD1 agrees at 11 bases. This CDR3 spans 13 amino acids. CDR1 is SNHLY, CDR2 FYNNEI, per germline. V lost 7 bases to trimming and J lost 4 bases; unmatched junction nucleotides: 2. CDR3 sequence (DNA): TGTGCCAGCAAGGGACAGGGGGGCACTGAAGCTTTCTTT. It specifies CASKGQGGTEAFF. Combining the CDR3 with reference TRBV2 and TRBJ1-1 gives the whole variable domain EPEVTQTPSHQVTQMGQEVILRCVPISNHLYFYWYRQILGQKVEFLVSFYNNEISEKSEIFDDQFSVERPDGSNFTLKIRSTKLEDSAMYFCASKGQGGTEAFFGQGTRLTVV.

The rearrangement uses TRBV5-1 and TRBJ2-3; 7 bases map to TRBD2. J was trimmed by 2 bases and V by 3 bases; bases with no gene match: 9. CDR1 and CDR2 (germline): SGHRS, YFSETQ. The CDR3 length is 16 residues. DNA for the CDR3: TGCGCCAGCAGCTGGGGAGGGACCTCTAACACAGATACGCAGTATTTT. This codes for CASSWGGTSNTDTQYF.